This record concerns one TCR beta chain sequence. The CDR3 contains 15 residues. Unmatched junction bases numbered 5, after V lost 4 bases and J lost 0 bases. Germline lookup yields CDR1 SGHTS and CDR2 YDEGEE. The data belong to a study of blood T cell repertoires in COVID-19. The method was immunoSEQ multiplex PCR; TCRdb's version includes in-frame clones alone and lacks a portion of them. The sample shows fewer than 100,000 clones, about nine tenths of them seen only once. The chain combines TRBV5-8 with TRBJ2-3; 7 bases agree with TRBD1. Specimen: peripheral blood. This receptor was taken from a woman aged 80 or older with acute or convalescent COVID-19. The CDR3 reads CASSPTGYSTDTQYF. The CDR3 DNA sequence: TGTGCCAGCAGCCCGACAGGGTACAGCACAGATACGCAGTATTTT.